This T cell receptor (beta chain) was sequenced for a study of shared clonotypes between healthy human individuals. Study-level results: Clonotype sharing among the donors was expected to vary with sequencing depth. Researchers sampled only blood; tissue repertoires likely differ. Naive CD4 clonotype sharing across four donors was roughly 5%.

Only in-frame clones appear in the TCRdb table, and some are missing; sequencing was by immunoSEQ multiplex PCR. The table has about 2.2 million clones, roughly 95% seen once. A note on this clone: Its cognate antigen is unknown.

CD45RO negativity and positive selection for CCR7 defined naive CD8 cells, a population that excluded terminally differentiated effector memory CD45RA+ cells. V was pared by 4 bases and J by 6 bases, with 9 bases of the junction left unmatched. The CDR3 has 14 residues. Germline V gene data show CDR1 as SGDLS and CDR2 as YYNGEE. Sequencing was performed on naive CD8+ T cells from PBMCs. The chain has TRBV9 and TRBJ2-7, with 8 bases lining up with TRBD2. The TCR was taken from a man in his late teens or twenties in good health. Some clones in this sample may be carry-over from other donors' samples. The CDR3 DNA is TGTGCCAGCAGCCCGGGAGGGGGACCTGGCGAGCAGTACTTC. Its translation: CASSPGGGPGEQYF.